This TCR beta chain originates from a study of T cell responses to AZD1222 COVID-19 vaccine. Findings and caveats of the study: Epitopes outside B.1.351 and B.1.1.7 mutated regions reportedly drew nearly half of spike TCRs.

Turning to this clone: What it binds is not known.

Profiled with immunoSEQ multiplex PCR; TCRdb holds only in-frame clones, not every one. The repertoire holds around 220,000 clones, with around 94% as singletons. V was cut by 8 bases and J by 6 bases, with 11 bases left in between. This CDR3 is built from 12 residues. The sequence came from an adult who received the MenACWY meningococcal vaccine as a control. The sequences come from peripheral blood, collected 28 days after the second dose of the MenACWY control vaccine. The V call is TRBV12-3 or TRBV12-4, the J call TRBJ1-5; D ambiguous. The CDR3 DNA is TGTGCCAGCCGTAAAGACCTTCAGCCCCAGCATTTT. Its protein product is CASRKDLQPQHF.